This record covers a single T cell receptor (beta chain). The data were obtained in a study of technical replicates of blood from a few donors. Clones were read by immunoSEQ multiplex PCR, and TCRdb kept only the in-frame ones, dropping some. Of roughly 65,000 clones in the sample, over 80% were seen once. In germline, CDR1 is LNHNV, CDR2 YYDKDF (reference sequence). This CDR3 has 12 amino acids. V was shortened by 4 bases and J by 6 bases, with 7 bases between the two germline ends. The TCR was taken from a human donor in good health. Some clones in this sample may be carry-over from other donors' samples. The V gene is TRBV15, the J gene TRBJ2-1; D unresolved. The specimen was PBMCs. This chain's CDR3 is CATSKIGNEQFF. DNA of the CDR3: TGTGCCACCAGCAAAATCGGCAATGAGCAGTTCTTC.